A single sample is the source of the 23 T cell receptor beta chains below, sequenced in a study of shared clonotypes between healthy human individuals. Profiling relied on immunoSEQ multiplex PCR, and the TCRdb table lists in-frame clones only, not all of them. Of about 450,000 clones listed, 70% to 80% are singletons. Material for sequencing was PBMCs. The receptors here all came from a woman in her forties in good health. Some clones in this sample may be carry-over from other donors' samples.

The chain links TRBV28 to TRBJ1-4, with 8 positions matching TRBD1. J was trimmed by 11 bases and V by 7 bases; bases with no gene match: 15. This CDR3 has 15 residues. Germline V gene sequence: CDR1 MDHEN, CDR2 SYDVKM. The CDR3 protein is CASTRGTGGNDKLFF. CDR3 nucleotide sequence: TGTGCCAGCACCAGGGGAACAGGGGGGAACGATAAACTGTTTTTT.

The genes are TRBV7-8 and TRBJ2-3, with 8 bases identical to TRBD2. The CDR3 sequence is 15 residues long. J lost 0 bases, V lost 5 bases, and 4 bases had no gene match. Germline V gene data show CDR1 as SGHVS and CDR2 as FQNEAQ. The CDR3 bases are TGTGCCAGCAGCCAATCTAGCGGGAGCACAGATACGCAGTATTTT. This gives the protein CASSQSSGSTDTQYF.

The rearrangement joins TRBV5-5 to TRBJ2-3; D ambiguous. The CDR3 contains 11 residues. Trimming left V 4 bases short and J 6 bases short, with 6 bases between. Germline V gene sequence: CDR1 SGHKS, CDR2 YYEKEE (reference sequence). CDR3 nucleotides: TGTGCCAGCAGCCCCAGGGATACGCAGTATTTT. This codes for CASSPRDTQYF.

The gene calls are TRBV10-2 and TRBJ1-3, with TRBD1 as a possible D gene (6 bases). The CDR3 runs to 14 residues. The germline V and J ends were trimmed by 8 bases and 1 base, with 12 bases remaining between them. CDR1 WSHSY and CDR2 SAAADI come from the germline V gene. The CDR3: CASGNRASGNTIYF. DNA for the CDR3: TGCGCCAGCGGAAACAGGGCTTCTGGAAACACCATATATTTT.

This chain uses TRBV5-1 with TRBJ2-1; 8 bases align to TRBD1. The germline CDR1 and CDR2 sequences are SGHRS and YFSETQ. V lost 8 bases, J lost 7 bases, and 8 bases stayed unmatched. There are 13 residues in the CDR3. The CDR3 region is CASATGAINEQFF. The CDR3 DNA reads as TGCGCCAGTGCGACAGGGGCGATTAATGAGCAGTTCTTC.

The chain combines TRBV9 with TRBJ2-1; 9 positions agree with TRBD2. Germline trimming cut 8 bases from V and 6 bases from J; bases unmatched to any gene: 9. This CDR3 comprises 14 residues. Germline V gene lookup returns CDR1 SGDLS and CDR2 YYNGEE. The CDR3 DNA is TGTGCCAGTTCGGGACTAGCTCGACCCAATGAGCAGTTCTTC. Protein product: CASSGLARPNEQFF.

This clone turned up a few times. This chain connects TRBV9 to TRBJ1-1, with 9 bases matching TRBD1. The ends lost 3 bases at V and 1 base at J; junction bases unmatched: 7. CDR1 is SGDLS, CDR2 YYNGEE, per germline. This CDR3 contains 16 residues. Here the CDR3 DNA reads TGTGCCAGCAGCGCCCGGACAGGGGCGGGGAACACTGAAGCTTTCTTT. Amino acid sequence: CASSARTGAGNTEAFF.

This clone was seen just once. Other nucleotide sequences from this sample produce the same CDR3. The chain's CDR3 is CASSLGGLANEQYF. In DNA, the CDR3 is TGTGCCAGCAGCTTAGGGGGGCTAGCCAATGAGCAGTACTTC. The genes are TRBV7-9 and TRBJ2-7, with TRBD1 as a possible D gene (6 bases). Trimming removed 1 base at V and 7 bases at J, with 14 bases between. The CDR3 has 14 amino acids. The germline V gene encodes CDR1 SEHNR and CDR2 FQNEAQ (reference sequence). Looking up the rest from reference TRBV7-9 and TRBJ2-7 gives the full variable domain: DTGVSQNPRHKITKRGQNVTFRCDPISEHNRLYWYRQTLGQGPEFLTYFQNEAQLEKSRLLSDRFSAERPKGSFSTLEIQRTEQGDSAMYLCASSLGGLANEQYFGPGTRLTVT.

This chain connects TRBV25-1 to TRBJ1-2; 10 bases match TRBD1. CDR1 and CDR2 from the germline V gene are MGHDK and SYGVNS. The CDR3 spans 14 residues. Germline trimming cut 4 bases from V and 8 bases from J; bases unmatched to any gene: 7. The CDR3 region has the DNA TGTGCCAGCAGTGTACCGGGACAGGGGTGGGGCTACACCTTC. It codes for CASSVPGQGWGYTF.

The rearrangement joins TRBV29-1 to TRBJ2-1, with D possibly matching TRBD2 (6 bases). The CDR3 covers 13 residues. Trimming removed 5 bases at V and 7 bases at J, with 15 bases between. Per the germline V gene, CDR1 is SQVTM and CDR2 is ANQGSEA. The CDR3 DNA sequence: TGCAGCGTTTATCGGGGAGGTGGGAATGAGCAGTTCTTC. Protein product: CSVYRGGGNEQFF.

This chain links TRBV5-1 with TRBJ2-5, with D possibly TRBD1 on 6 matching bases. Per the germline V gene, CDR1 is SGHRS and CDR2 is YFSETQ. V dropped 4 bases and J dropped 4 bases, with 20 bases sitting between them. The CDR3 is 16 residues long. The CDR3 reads CASSASTGLGRETQYF. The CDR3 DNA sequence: TGCGCCAGCAGCGCTAGTACAGGGTTGGGGAGAGAGACCCAGTACTTC.

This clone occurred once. The CDR3 coding sequence is TGTGCCAGCAGTTTATTGGGGGAGTCCTACGAGCAGTACTTC. Its translation: CASSLLGESYEQYF. The chain employs TRBV28 and TRBJ2-7, with D possibly being TRBD1 or TRBD2 (5 bases each). The CDR3 is 14 residues long. V dropped 1 base and J dropped 1 base, with 8 bases sitting between them. Germline V gene lookup returns CDR1 MDHEN and CDR2 SYDVKM.

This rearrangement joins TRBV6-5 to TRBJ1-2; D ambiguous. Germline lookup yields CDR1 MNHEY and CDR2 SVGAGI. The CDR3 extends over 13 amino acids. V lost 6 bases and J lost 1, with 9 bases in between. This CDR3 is CASSRTDNYGYTF. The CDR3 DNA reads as TGTGCCAGCAGCCGGACGGATAACTATGGCTACACCTTC.

Written as DNA, the CDR3 is TGTGCCAGCAGCGTAGGACAGTTTAACTACGAGCAGTACTTC. Translated: CASSVGQFNYEQYF. V and J are TRBV9 and TRBJ2-7; weak D call: TRBD1 (5 bases). There are 14 residues in the CDR3. V was trimmed by 0 bases and J by 3 bases, leaving 10 bases between them. Germline V gene lookup returns CDR1 SGDLS and CDR2 YYNGEE.

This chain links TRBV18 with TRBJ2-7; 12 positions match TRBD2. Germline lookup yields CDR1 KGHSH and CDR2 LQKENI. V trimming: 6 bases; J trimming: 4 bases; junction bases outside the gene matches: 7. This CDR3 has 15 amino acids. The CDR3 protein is CASSDGLAGPYEQYF. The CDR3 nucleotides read TGTGCCAGCTCGGATGGACTAGCGGGACCGTACGAGCAGTACTTC.

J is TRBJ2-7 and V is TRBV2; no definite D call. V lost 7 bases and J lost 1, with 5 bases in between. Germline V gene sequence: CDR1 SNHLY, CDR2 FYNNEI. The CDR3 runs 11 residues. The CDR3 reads CASKESYEQYF. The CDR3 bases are TGTGCCAGCAAAGAATCCTACGAGCAGTACTTC.

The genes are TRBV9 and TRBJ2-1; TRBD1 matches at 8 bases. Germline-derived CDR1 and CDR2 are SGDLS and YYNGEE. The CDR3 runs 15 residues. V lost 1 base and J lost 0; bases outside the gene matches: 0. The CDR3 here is CASSVQGASYNEQFF. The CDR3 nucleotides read TGTGCCAGCAGCGTACAGGGGGCCTCCTACAATGAGCAGTTCTTC.

CDR3 nucleotide sequence: TGTGCCAGCAGCTTAGGGCCGGTCAATGAGCAGTTCTTC. The encoded protein is CASSLGPVNEQFF. V is TRBV7-9 and J is TRBJ2-1; D not certain. The V end was cut by 1 base, the J end by 6 bases, with 7 bases between. Germline loops: CDR1 SEHNR, CDR2 FQNEAQ (reference sequence). The CDR3 runs to 13 residues.

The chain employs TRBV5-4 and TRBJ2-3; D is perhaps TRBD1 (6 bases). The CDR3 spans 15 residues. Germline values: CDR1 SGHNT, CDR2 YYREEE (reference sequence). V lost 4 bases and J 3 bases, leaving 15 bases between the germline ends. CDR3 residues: CASSLGQSRTDTQYF. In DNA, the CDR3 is TGTGCCAGCAGCCTGGGACAATCTAGAACAGATACGCAGTATTTT.

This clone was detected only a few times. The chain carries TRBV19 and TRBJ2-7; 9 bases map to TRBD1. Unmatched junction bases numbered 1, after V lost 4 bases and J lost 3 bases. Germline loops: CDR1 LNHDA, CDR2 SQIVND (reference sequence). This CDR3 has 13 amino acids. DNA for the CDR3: TGTGCCAGTAGTACGACAGGGGGCTACGAGCAGTACTTC. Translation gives CASSTTGGYEQYF. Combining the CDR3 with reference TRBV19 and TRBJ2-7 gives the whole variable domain DGGITQSPKYLFRKEGQNVTLSCEQNLNHDAMYWYRQDPGQGLRLIYYSQIVNDFQKGDIAEGYSVSREKKESFPLTVTSAQKNPTAFYLCASSTTGGYEQYFGPGTRLTVT.

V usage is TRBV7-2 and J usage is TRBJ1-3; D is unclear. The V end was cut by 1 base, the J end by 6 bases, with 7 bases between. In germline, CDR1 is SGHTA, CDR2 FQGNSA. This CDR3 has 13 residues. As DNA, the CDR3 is TGTGCCAGCAGCTTAGAAGTGGTAAACACCATATATTTT. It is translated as CASSLEVVNTIYF.

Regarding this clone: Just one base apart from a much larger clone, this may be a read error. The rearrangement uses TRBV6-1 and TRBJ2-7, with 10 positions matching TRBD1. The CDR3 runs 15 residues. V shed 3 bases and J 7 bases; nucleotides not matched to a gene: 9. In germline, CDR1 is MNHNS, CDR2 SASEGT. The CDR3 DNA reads TGTGCCAGCAGTGAGGGGACAGGGGATGGGGGTGAGCAGTACTTC. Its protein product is CASSEGTGDGGEQYF.

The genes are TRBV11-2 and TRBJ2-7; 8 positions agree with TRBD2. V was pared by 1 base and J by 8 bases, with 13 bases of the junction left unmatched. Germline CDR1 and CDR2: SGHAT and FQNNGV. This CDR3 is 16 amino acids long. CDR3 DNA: TGTGCCAGCAGCTTAGTGCGGGGACTAGGGGCTTATAAGCAGTACTTC. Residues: CASSLVRGLGAYKQYF.